This T cell receptor beta chain emerged from a study of B cell selection in AIRE deficiency (dated by TCRdb to between 2018 and 2021). Background on the whole study: Researchers compared TCRbeta repertoires of sorted blood CD4+ conventional T cells and regulatory T cells in AIRE-deficient patients with those in healthy controls. The TCR-sequenced cohort comprised about five AIRE-deficient APECED patients and about five healthy control donors.

Comments on this clone: The antigen it recognizes is unknown. Qualities for individual bases were not recorded, and no much larger clone is one base off.

For sorting, conventional CD4 T cells were defined as CD4+CD127+ cells. The AIRE-deficient patients had APECED syndrome. A FACSAria flow cytometer was used to sort the Tconv and Treg cells intended for TCRbeta sequencing. Sorted cells were collected in 5-ml round-bottom polystyrene tubes, and dry cell pellets were stored frozen at -80 degrees C prior to sequencing. The immunoSEQ platform was used to sequence the TCRbeta chain. The paper's data handling went like this. Pooled conventional T cell repertoires yielded some 1x10^5 distinct in-frame TCRbeta sequences from patients and approximately 150,000 from healthy donors. Treg TCRbeta sequences found in two or more individuals were classed as public, and these public Treg TCRbeta sequences were then looked for in Tconv repertoires. Differences between groups were assessed by Mann-Whitney U tests with Bonferroni-Dunn correction in GraphPad Prism 7.03. The table comes from immuneACCESS by way of TCRdb, which keeps in-frame sequences with V and J called. Part of the clones is missing from these tables; in studies checked, under half for an unresolved V gene and the rest for unknown reasons. Clonal size and the V and J genes are those of that table, whereas D and trimming came from the DNA. The sample data list about 23,000 clones, and 95% to 98% of these were observed just once. The ten largest clones capture 0.17% of the sample.

The study at large found these results: Shared Treg sequences had shorter CDR3s, reflecting a bias toward rearrangements with few non-templated nucleotide insertions. Only TCRbeta chains were sequenced, and roughly 40% of the Treg sequences shared among healthy donors were also detected in healthy Tconv cells, possibly owing to differing TCRalpha chains. In AIRE-deficient patients, Tconv and Treg cells had TCRBV gene usage, CDR3 length and TCR diversity comparable to those in healthy donors. Roughly a third of the Treg TCRbeta sequences shared among healthy donors were found in patient Tconv cells, which suggests that Treg-biased clones were diverted into the Tconv compartment. Among approximately 3,400 shared Treg TCRbeta sequences, approximately 32% were shared exclusively by healthy donors and around 8.7% exclusively by patients, which suggests that Treg selection is less efficient in the absence of AIRE.

This receptor was identified in a human donor with AIRE deficiency. Material: conventional CD4+ T cells sorted from PBMCs.

The DNA is TGTGCCAGCAGCTTGGCAAGGGTACCCGGGGAGCTGTTTTTT. Its product reads: CASSLARVPGELFF. The chain employs TRBV5-6 and TRBJ2-2, with the D gene too uncertain to name. Reading the germline V gene gives CDR1 SGHDT and CDR2 YYEEEE. The CDR3 measures 14 amino acids from cysteine to phenylalanine. This entry keeps only the CDR3 DNA: 42 bases, framed from base 1. Trimming costs V 0 bases and J 6 bases, and their ends lie 9 bases apart. With the portions outside the CDR3 filled from the reference TRBV5-6 and TRBJ2-2 genes, the complete variable region becomes DAGVTQSPTHLIKTRGQQVTLRCSPKSGHDTVSWYQQALGQGPQFIFQYYEEEERQRGNFPDRFSGHQFPNYSSELNVNALLLGDSALYLCASSLARVPGELFFGEGSRLTVL.